The rows below give T cell receptor beta chains drawn from one sample of a study of CD8 T cells in ankylosing spondylitis. TCRdb itself ran the 5' RACE reads through MiXCR, one entry per CDR3 protein. Of about 540,000 distinct CDR3 sequences in the sample, approximately 12% were seen once. Sequencing was performed on blood, either unsorted or a sorted T cell fraction (not recorded which). These receptors all come from a male donor with ankylosing spondylitis. Each CDR3 is given with its conserved first and last residue. The order of the fields is J gene, clone size, D gene, V gene, CDR3 protein, CDR3 DNA. D genes are given only for firm matches. Size is stated for part of the rows, as once, few or many counts, or as a class when the clone is expanded.

TRBJ1-1 | NA | NA | TRBV7-9 | CASNPGLGTEAFF | TGTGCCAGCAACCCGGGGTTGGGGACTGAAGCTTTCTTT
TRBJ1-4 | few | NA | TRBV12-3/TRBV12-4 | CASSVQINEKLFF | TGTGCCAGCAGTGTACAGATTAATGAAAAACTGTTTTTT
TRBJ2-1 | NA | NA | TRBV24-1 | CATSDFKTDAYNEQFF | TGTGCCACCAGTGACTTTAAGACGGACGCCTACAATGAGCAGTTCTTC
TRBJ1-4 | NA | TRBD1 | TRBV12-3/TRBV12-4 | CASSPSIDRGEKLFF | TGTGCCAGCAGTCCCTCTATAGACAGGGGCGAAAAACTGTTTTTT
TRBJ1-1 | many | TRBD1 | TRBV7-8 | CASSYDRDTEAFF | TGTGCCAGCAGCTACGACAGGGACACTGAAGCTTTCTTT
TRBJ2-6 | NA | NA | TRBV12-3/TRBV12-4 | CASRAVGGANVLTF | TGTGCCAGCAGGGCAGTCGGTGGGGCCAACGTCCTGACTTTC
TRBJ2-2 | few | NA | TRBV20-1 | CSASYRESTGELFF | TGCAGTGCTAGTTACAGGGAATCCACCGGGGAGCTGTTTTTT
TRBJ1-5 | NA | NA | TRBV20-1 | CSARRGYNQPQHF | TGCAGTGCCCGGCGGGGGTACAATCAGCCCCAGCATTTT
TRBJ1-4 | few | NA | TRBV5-1 | CASSSSGDEKLFF | TGCGCCAGCAGCTCGAGTGGAGATGAAAAACTGTTTTTT
TRBJ1-6 | NA | TRBD1 | TRBV20-1 | CSAYHRGGNSPLHF | TGCAGTGCCTACCACAGGGGAGGTAATTCACCCCTCCACTTT
TRBJ2-1 | many | NA | TRBV7-9 | CASSFGDASGNEQFF | TGTGCCAGCAGCTTTGGGGACGCCTCGGGCAATGAGCAGTTCTTC
TRBJ1-1 | few | NA | TRBV27 | CASSSWELSANTEAFF | TGTGCCAGCAGTTCATGGGAACTTTCCGCGAACACTGAAGCTTTCTTT